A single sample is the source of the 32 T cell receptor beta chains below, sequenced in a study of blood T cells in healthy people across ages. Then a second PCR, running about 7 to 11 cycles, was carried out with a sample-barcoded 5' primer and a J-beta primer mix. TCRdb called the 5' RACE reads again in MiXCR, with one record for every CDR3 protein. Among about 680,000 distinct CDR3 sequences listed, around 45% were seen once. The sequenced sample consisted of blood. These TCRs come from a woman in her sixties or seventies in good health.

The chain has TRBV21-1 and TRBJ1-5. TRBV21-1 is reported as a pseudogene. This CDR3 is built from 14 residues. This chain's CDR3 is CASSRPTRNQPQHF. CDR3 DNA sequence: TGTGCCAGCAGCAGACCTACAAGGAATCAGCCCCAGCATTTT.

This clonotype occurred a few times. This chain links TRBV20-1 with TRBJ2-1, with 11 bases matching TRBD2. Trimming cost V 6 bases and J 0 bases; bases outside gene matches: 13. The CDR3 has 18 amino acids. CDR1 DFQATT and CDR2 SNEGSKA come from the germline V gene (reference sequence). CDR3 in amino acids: CSAKPPTSGKSSYNEQFF. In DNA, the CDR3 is TGCAGTGCCAAGCCCCCGACTAGCGGGAAGAGCTCCTACAATGAGCAGTTCTTC.

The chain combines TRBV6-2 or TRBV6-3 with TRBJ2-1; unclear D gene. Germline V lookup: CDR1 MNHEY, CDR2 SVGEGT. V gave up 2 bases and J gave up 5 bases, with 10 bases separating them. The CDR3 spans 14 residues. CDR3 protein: CASSYPQAHNEQFF. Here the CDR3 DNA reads TGTGCCAGCAGTTACCCCCAGGCTCACAATGAGCAGTTCTTC.

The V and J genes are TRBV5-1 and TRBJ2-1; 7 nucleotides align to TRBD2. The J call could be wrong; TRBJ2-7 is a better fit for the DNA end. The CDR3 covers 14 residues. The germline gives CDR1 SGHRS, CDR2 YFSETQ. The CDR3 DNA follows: TGCGCCAGCAGCTACGCGACGGGAGGCTACGAGCAGTACTTC. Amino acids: CASSYATGGYEQYF.

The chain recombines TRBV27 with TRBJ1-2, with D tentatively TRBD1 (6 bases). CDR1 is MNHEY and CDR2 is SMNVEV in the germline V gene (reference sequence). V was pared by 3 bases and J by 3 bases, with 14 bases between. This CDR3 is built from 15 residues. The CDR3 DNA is TGTGCCAGCAGTTTTCGTCAAGGGGGGGACTATGGCTACACCTTC. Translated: CASSFRQGGDYGYTF.

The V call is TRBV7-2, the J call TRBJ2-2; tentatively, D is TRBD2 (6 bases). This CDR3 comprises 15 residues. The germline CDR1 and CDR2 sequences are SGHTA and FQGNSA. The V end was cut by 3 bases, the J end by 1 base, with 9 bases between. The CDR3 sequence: CASSLGAGNTGELFF. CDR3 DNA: TGTGCCAGCAGCTTGGGAGCGGGGAACACCGGGGAGCTGTTTTTT. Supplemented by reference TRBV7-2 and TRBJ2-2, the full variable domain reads GAGVSQSPSNKVTEKGKDVELRCDPISGHTALYWYRQSLGQGLEFLIYFQGNSAPDKSGLPSDRFSAERTGGSVSTLTIQRTQQEDSAVYLCASSLGAGNTGELFFGEGSRLTVL.

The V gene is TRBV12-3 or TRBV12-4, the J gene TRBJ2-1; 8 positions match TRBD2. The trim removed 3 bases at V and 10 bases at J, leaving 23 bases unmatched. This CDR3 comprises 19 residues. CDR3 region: CASSFMAGVDGRATKEQFF. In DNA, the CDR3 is TGTGCCAGCAGTTTCATGGCCGGGGTGGACGGGAGGGCTACAAAGGAGCAGTTCTTC.

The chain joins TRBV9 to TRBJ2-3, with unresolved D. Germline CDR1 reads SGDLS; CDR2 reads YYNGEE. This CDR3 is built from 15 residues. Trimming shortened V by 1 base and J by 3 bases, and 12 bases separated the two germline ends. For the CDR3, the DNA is TGTGCCAGCAGCGTAAGCGCAATAAATACAGATACGCAGTATTTT. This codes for CASSVSAINTDTQYF.

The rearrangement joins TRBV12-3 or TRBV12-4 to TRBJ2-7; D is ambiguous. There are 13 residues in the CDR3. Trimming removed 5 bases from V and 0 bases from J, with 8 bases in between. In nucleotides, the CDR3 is TGTGCCAGCAGTGTGGCCAGCTCCTACGAGCAGTACTTC. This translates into CASSVASSYEQYF.

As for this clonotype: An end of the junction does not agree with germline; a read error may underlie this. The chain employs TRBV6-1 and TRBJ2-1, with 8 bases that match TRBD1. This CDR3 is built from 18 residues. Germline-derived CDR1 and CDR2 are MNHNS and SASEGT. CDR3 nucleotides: TGTACCAGCTCCAATCCGGACAGGGCCGGAATTTCCTACAATGAGCAGTTCTTC. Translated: CTSSNPDRAGISYNEQFF.

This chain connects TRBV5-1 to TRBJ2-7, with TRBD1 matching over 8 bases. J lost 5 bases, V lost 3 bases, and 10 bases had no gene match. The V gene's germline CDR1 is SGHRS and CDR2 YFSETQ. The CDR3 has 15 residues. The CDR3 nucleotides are TGCGCCAGCAGCTCCTACCTGACAGGGGCCCACGAGCAGTACTTC. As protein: CASSSYLTGAHEQYF.

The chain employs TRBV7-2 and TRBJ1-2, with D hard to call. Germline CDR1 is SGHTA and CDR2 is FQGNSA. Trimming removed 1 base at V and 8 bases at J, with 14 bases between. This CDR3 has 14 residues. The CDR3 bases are TGTGCCAGCAGCTTAGATAGGTGGGCTCAGGGCTACACCTTC. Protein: CASSLDRWAQGYTF.

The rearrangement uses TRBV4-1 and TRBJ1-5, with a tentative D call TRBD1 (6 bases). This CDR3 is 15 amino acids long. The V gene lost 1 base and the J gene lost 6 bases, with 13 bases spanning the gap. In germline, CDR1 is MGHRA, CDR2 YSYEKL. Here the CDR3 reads CASSQGQGRGQPQHF. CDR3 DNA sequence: TGCGCCAGCAGCCAAGGTCAGGGGAGGGGTCAGCCCCAGCATTTT.

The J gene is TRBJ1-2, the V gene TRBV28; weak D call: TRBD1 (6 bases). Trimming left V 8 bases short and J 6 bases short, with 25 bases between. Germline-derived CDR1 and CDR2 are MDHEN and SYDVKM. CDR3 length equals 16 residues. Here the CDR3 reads CASGWGGAGGKDGYTF. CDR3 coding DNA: TGTGCCAGCGGATGGGGAGGAGCGGGGGGCAAGGATGGCTACACCTTC.

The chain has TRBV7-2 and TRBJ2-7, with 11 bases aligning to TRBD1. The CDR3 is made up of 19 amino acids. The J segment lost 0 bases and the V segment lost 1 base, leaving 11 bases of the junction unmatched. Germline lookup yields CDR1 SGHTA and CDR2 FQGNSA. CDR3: CASSLVGTGGGPISYEQYF. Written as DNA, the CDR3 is TGTGCCAGCAGCTTAGTGGGGACAGGGGGGGGCCCGATCTCCTACGAGCAGTACTTC.

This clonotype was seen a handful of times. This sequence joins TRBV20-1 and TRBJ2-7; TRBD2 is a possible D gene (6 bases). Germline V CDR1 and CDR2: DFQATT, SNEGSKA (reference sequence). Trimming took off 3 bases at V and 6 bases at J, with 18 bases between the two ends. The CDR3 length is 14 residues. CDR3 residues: CSASRPSAALEQYF. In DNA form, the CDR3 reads TGCAGTGCTAGTCGGCCTAGCGCCGCCCTCGAGCAGTACTTC.

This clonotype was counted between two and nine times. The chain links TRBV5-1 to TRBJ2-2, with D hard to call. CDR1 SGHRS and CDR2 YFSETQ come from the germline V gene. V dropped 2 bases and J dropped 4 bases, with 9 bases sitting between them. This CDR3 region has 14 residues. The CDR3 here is CASSLKATTGELFF. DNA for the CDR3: TGCGCCAGCAGCTTAAAAGCCACCACCGGGGAGCTGTTTTTT. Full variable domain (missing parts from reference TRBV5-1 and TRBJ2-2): KAGVTQTPRYLIKTRGQQVTLSCSPISGHRSVSWYQQTPGQGLQFLFEYFSETQRNKGNFPGRFSGRQFSNSRSEMNVSTLELGDSALYLCASSLKATTGELFFGEGSRLTVL.

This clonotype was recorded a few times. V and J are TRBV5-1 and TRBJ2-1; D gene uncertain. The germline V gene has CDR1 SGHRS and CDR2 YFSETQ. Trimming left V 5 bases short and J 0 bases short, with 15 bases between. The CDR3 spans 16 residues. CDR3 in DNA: TGCGCCAGCAGATGGACCGTTAAAAGCTCCTACAATGAGCAGTTCTTC. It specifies CASRWTVKSSYNEQFF.

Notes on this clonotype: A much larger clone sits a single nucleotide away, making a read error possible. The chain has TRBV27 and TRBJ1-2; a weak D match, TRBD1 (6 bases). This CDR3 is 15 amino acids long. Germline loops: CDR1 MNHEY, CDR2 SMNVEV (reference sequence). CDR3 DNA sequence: TGTGCCAGCGGTTTTACAGGGTCGAGGAACTATGGCTACACCTTC. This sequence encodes CASGFTGSRNYGYTF.

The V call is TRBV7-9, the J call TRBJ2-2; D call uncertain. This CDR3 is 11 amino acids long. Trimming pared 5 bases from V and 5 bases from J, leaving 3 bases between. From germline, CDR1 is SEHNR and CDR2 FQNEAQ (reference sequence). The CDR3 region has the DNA TGTGCCAGCAGCGCGACCGGGGAGCTGTTTTTT. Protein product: CASSATGELFF.

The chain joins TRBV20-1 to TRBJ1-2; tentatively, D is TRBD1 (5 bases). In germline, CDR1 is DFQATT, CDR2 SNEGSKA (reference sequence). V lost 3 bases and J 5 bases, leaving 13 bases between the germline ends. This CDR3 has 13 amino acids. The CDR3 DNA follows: TGCAGTGCTAGTTCGGGGGACTTGTATGGCTACACCTTC. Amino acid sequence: CSASSGDLYGYTF.

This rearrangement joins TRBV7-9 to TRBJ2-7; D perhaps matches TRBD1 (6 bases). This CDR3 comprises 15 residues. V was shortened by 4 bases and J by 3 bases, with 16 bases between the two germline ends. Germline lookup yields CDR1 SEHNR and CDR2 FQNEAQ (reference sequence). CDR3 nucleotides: TGTGCCAGCAGCTCGCGACAGGCGACTTACTACGAGCAGTACTTC. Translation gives CASSSRQATYYEQYF. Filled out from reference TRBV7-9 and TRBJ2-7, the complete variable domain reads DTGVSQNPRHKITKRGQNVTFRCDPISEHNRLYWYRQTLGQGPEFLTYFQNEAQLEKSRLLSDRFSAERPKGSFSTLEIQRTEQGDSAMYLCASSSRQATYYEQYFGPGTRLTVT.

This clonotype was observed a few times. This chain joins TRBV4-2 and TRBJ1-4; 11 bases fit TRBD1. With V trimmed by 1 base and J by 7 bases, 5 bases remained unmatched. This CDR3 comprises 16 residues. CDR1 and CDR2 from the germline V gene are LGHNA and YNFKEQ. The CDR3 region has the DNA TGTGCCAGCAGCCAAGCCAGGGGGACAGGGGGTGAAAAACTGTTTTTT. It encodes CASSQARGTGGEKLFF.

CDR3 nucleotide sequence: TGTGCCAGCAGTTTATCGAAGGCACCTTATGGCTACACCTTC. It is translated as CASSLSKAPYGYTF. V usage is TRBV27 and J usage is TRBJ1-2; D unclear. CDR1 and CDR2 from the germline V gene are MNHEY and SMNVEV (reference sequence). This CDR3 spans 14 amino acids. The V and J ends lost 0 bases and 5 bases respectively, with 10 bases between them.

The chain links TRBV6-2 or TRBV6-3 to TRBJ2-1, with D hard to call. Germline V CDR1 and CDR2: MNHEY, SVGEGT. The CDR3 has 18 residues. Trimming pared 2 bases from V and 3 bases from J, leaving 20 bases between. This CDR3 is CASSYVPLSTTHYNEQFF. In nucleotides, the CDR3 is TGTGCCAGCAGTTACGTTCCACTCTCAACGACGCACTACAATGAGCAGTTCTTC.

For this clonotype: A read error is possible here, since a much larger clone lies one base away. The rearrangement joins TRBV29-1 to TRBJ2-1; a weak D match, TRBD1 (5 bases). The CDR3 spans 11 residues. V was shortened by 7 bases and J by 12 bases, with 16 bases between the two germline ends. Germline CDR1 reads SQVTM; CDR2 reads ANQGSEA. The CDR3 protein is CSGAGLRTQFF. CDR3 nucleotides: TGCAGCGGAGCAGGGCTTCGGACGCAGTTCTTC.

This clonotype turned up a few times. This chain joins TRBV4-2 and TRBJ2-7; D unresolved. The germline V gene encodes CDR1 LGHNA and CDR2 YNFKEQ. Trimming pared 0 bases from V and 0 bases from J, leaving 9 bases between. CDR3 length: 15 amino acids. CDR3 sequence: CASSQDYQPSYEQYF. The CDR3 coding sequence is TGTGCCAGCAGCCAAGATTACCAACCCTCCTACGAGCAGTACTTC.

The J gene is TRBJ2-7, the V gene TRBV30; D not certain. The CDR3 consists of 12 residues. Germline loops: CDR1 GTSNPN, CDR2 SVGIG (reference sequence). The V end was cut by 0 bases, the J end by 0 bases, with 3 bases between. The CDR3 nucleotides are TGTGCCTGGAGTGTTGTCTCCTACGAGCAGTACTTC. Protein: CAWSVVSYEQYF. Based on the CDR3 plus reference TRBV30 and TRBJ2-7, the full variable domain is SQTIHQWPATLVQPVGSPLSLECTVEGTSNPNLYWYRQAAGRGLQLLFYSVGIGQISSEVPQNLSASRPQDRQFILSSKKLLLSDSGFYLCAWSVVSYEQYFGPGTRLTVT.

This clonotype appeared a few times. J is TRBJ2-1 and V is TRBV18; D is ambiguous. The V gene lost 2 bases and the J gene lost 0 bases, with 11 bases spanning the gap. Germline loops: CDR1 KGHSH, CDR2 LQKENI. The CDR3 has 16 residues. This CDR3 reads CASSPWTTDSYNEQFF. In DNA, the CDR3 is TGTGCCAGCTCACCATGGACCACAGACTCCTACAATGAGCAGTTCTTC.

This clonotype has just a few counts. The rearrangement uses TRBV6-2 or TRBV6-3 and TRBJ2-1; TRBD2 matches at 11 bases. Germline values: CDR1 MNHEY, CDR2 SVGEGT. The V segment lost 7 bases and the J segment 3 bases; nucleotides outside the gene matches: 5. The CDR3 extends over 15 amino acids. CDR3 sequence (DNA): TGTGCCAGCAATCCGACTAGCGGGATCTACAATGAGCAGTTCTTC. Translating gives CASNPTSGIYNEQFF.

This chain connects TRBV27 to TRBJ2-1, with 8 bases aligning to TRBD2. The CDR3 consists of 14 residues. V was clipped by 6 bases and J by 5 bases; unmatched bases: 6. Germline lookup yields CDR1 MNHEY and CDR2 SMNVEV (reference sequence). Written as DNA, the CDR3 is TGTGCCAGCAGGGAAGCGGGAGTGAACAATGAGCAGTTCTTC. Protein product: CASREAGVNNEQFF.

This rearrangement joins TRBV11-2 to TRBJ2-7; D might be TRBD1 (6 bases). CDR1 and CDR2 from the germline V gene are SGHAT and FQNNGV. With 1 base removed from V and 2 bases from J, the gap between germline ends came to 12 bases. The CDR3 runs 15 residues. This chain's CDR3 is CASSLARTEAYEQYF. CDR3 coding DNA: TGTGCCAGCAGCTTAGCACGGACAGAAGCCTACGAGCAGTACTTC. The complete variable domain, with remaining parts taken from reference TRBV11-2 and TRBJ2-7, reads EAGVAQSPRYKIIEKRQSVAFWCNPISGHATLYWYQQILGQGPKLLIQFQNNGVVDDSQLPKDRFSAERLKGVDSTLKIQPAKLEDSAVYLCASSLARTEAYEQYFGPGTRLTVT.